These T cell receptor beta chains were read from a single sample in a study of identical twins. TCRdb processed the 5' RACE reads anew with MiXCR; each CDR3 protein has one entry. The profile shows a few hundred thousand distinct CDR3 sequences, about 10% of them singletons. The sample taken for sequencing was memory T cells sorted from blood. These receptors all come from a man aged 45-65 years in good health. Both conserved end residues are part of each CDR3. The D gene is left open where the match is weak. Expanded clones get a size class; other rows say once, few or many, or leave the size out.

clone_size	d_call	v_call	j_call	cdr3_nt	cdr3_aa
many	TRBD1	TRBV20-1	TRBJ2-5	TGCAGTGCTAGTCTGGGACAGTTGGGGGAGACCCAGTACTTC	CSASLGQLGETQYF
many	-	TRBV5-8	TRBJ2-2	TGTGCCAGCAGCTTGGCCCAGAACACCGGGGAGCTGTTTTTT	CASSLAQNTGELFF
many	-	TRBV20-1	TRBJ2-3	TGCAGTGCTACCCACGGGGGAGATACGCAGTATTTT	CSATHGGDTQYF
many	TRBD1	TRBV28	TRBJ1-6	TGTGCCAGCAGTTGGGGGACAGGGCAAAGAAATAATTCACCCCTCCACTTT	CASSWGTGQRNNSPLHF
-	-	TRBV10-3	TRBJ2-6	TGTGCCATCGCGCCCAGGGAAATACGGTCTGGGGCCAACGTCCTGACTTTC	CAIAPREIRSGANVLTF
many	-	TRBV20-1	TRBJ1-3	TGCAGTGTCAGCGGAGTCTCTGGAAACACCATATATTTT	CSVSGVSGNTIYF
-	TRBD1	TRBV6-1	TRBJ1-2	TGTGCCAGCTCCGGCGGACAGGGTGCCCCCTATGGCTACACCTTC	CASSGGQGAPYGYTF
many	TRBD2	TRBV7-2	TRBJ2-3	TGTGCCAGCAGCCCGTGGACTAGCCCCACAGATACGCAGTATTTT	CASSPWTSPTDTQYF
-	-	TRBV20-1	TRBJ1-4	TGCAGTGCTCCCAGGGGCGCGAATGAAAAACTGTTTTTT	CSAPRGANEKLFF
-	-	TRBV5-1	TRBJ2-6	TGCGCCAGCAGCTTGGGAGGGCGGCGGGGAAGCTCTGGGGCCAACGTCCTGACTTTC	CASSLGGRRGSSGANVLTF
few	-	TRBV28	TRBJ2-7	TGTGCCAGCACAGGTGGGGGGACCTACGAGCAGTACTTC	CASTGGGTYEQYF
many	TRBD1	TRBV27	TRBJ2-1	TGTGCCAGCACCCCAAGCGGGACAGGGGGCAATGAGCAGTTCTTC	CASTPSGTGGNEQFF
many	TRBD2	TRBV20-1	TRBJ2-1	TGCAGTGCTAGAGATTTAAGGGCTAGCGGGAGCTCCTACAATGAGCAGTTCTTC	CSARDLRASGSSYNEQFF
few	TRBD1	TRBV11-2	TRBJ2-7	TGTGCCAGCAGCCTTCATTTGACAGGGCTCATCGAGCAGTACTTC	CASSLHLTGLIEQYF
many	-	TRBV12-3/TRBV12-4	TRBJ2-7	TGTGCCAGCAGCCCAGGAGCAGACGAGCAGTACTTC	CASSPGADEQYF
-	-	TRBV27	TRBJ2-6	TGTGCCAGCAGTTCTACCAGCAGTGTCTCTGGGGCCAACGTCCTGACTTTC	CASSSTSSVSGANVLTF
many	TRBD1	TRBV4-3	TRBJ2-2	TGCGCCAGCAGCACCCGGACAGGGACAGGCACCGGGGAGCTGTTTTTT	CASSTRTGTGTGELFF
-	TRBD1	TRBV14	TRBJ1-1	TGTGCCAGCAGCCAGTACAGGGGGCTAAAGGTAACGGTCTATGGGAACACTGAAGCTTTCTTT	CASSQYRGLKVTVYGNTEAFF
few	-	TRBV7-8	TRBJ1-1	TGTGCCAGCAGCTTCCCTGGGACGGCGAACACTGAAGCTTTCTTT	CASSFPGTANTEAFF
few	TRBD2	TRBV28	TRBJ2-5	TGTGCCAGCGATGTAGCGGGAGGCTCCAGATCTCAGTACTTC	CASDVAGGSRSQYF
many	-	TRBV5-1	TRBJ2-7	TGCGCCAGCAGCTTGGAATGGGCAGGGAGCTACGAGCAGTACTTC	CASSLEWAGSYEQYF
few	TRBD2	TRBV20-1	TRBJ2-1	TGCAGTGCTAGGGAAAGTGGAATAACTAGCGGGAGGATAAATGAGCAGTTCTTC	CSARESGITSGRINEQFF
few	TRBD2	TRBV7-2	TRBJ2-3	TGTGCCAGCAGAACAACTAGCGGGGCACACACAGATACGCAGTATTTT	CASRTTSGAHTDTQYF
few	-	TRBV29-1	TRBJ2-2	TGCAGCGCGCTTCCAAGTGCTACCGGGGAGCTGTTTTTT	CSALPSATGELFF
many	-	TRBV28	TRBJ2-1	TGTGCCAGCAGCAGGGACACCGAAGTCTACAATGAGCAGTTCTTC	CASSRDTEVYNEQFF
-	-	TRBV11-2	TRBJ2-5	TGTGCCAGCACGGTGGGGGAGACCCAGTACTTC	CASTVGETQYF
many	-	TRBV29-1	TRBJ2-5	TGCAGCGTCACCCCATCGGGGTACCAAGAGACCCAGTACTTC	CSVTPSGYQETQYF
-	-	TRBV12-3/TRBV12-4	TRBJ2-1	TGTGCCAGCAGTTGGGGGGCAGGCCCCTACAATGAGCAGTTCTTC	CASSWGAGPYNEQFF
many	-	TRBV9	TRBJ1-6	TGTGCCAGCAGTCGGGACACAAATAATTCACCCCTCCACTTT	CASSRDTNNSPLHF
many	-	TRBV4-3	TRBJ1-4	TGCGCCAGCAGCCCGAGGGGACCGGGACGATCCTCAACTAATGAAAAACTGTTTTTT	CASSPRGPGRSSTNEKLFF
few	TRBD2	TRBV5-4	TRBJ2-1	TGTGCCAGCAGCTTGGGACTAGCGGGGTATTACAATGAGCAGTTCTTC	CASSLGLAGYYNEQFF
once	TRBD1	TRBV15	TRBJ2-3	TGTGCCACCAGCAGAGATCCCAGGACAGGGCCCCTCGGCACAGATACGCAGTATTTT	CATSRDPRTGPLGTDTQYF
many	-	TRBV5-1	TRBJ2-3	TGCGCCAGCAGCTTAGGGACTCCGACAGATACGCAGTATTTT	CASSLGTPTDTQYF
many	TRBD1	TRBV24-1	TRBJ2-5	TGTGCCACCGGAACAGGGGGCCAAGAGACCCAGTACTTC	CATGTGGQETQYF
few	TRBD2	TRBV20-1	TRBJ2-1	TGCAGTGCGAGAGATGGTAGCGGGAGCTCCTACAATGAGCAGTTCTTC	CSARDGSGSSYNEQFF
-	TRBD1	TRBV7-9	TRBJ2-1	TGTGCCAGCAGCCGAAATACGGGACAGGGGGGCAATGAGCAGTTCTTC	CASSRNTGQGGNEQFF
many	TRBD1	TRBV3-1	TRBJ2-1	TGTGCCAGCAGCCCCTACCCAGGGACAGGGGTAATCAATGAGCAGTTCTTC	CASSPYPGTGVINEQFF
few	-	TRBV7-9	TRBJ2-3	TGTGCCAGCAGCTTAGATGGGGCCTTCGGGAGGCAGTATTTT	CASSLDGAFGRQYF
few	-	TRBV5-1	TRBJ2-5	TGCGCCAGCAGCTTGGCCTTCAGGCAAGAGACCCAGTACTTC	CASSLAFRQETQYF
-	-	TRBV7-2	TRBJ2-7	TGTGCCAGCAGGAACCCGGGACATTCCTACGAGCAGTACTTC	CASRNPGHSYEQYF
many	-	TRBV4-1	TRBJ1-1	TGCGCCAGCAGCCAAGTAGGCAGAAGATTGAACACTGAAGCTTTCTTT	CASSQVGRRLNTEAFF
few	-	TRBV27	TRBJ1-4	TGTGCCAGTGCTGCGGGACTTTGGGATGAAAAACTGTTTTTT	CASAAGLWDEKLFF
-	-	TRBV12-5	TRBJ2-5	TGTGCTAGTGGTTTGGTGGGGACCCAGTACTTC	CASGLVGTQYF
few	-	TRBV20-1	TRBJ2-5	TGCAGTGCTACCCCCCTGGACAGCCAAGAGACCCAGTACTTC	CSATPLDSQETQYF
many	TRBD1	TRBV5-1	TRBJ2-3	TGCGCCAGCAGCTTATCGACAGGGGCCCTCGCAGATACGCAGTATTTT	CASSLSTGALADTQYF
many	-	TRBV5-6	TRBJ2-5	TGTGCCAGCAGGCGCGACCAAGAGACCCAGTACTTC	CASRRDQETQYF
few	-	TRBV2	TRBJ1-3	TGTGCCAGCACCGGTGGGACGGTCGGAAACACCATATATTTT	CASTGGTVGNTIYF
few	-	TRBV28	TRBJ1-2	TGTGCCAGCAGTTTGGGAATTACAGGGAGGCTAGGAGGCTACACCTTC	CASSLGITGRLGGYTF
-	TRBD1	TRBV28	TRBJ1-5	TGTGCCAGCAGTTTATTAGGAGGACAGGGGTCCAATCAGCCCCAGCATTTT	CASSLLGGQGSNQPQHF
few	-	TRBV6-1	TRBJ2-6	TGTGCCAGCACCGTCGGAACTGGGGCCAACGTCCTGACTTTC	CASTVGTGANVLTF
few	-	TRBV6-6	TRBJ2-7	TGTGCCAGATGCGGGACAGAGCTCTACGAGCAGTACTTC	CARCGTELYEQYF
-	TRBD2	TRBV20-1	TRBJ2-1	TGCAGTGCTAGGCGGGTGGGACTAGCGGGAGCGAATGAGCAGTTCTTC	CSARRVGLAGANEQFF
-	-	TRBV12-3/TRBV12-4	TRBJ1-4	TGTGCCAGCAGTCCCCGTGGGCATCTGAACGAAAAACTGTTTTTT	CASSPRGHLNEKLFF
few	-	TRBV19	TRBJ1-1	TGTGCCAGTAGTGAACGGGGCTCAAGCGGCACTGAAGCTTTCTTT	CASSERGSSGTEAFF